This paragraph reports one TCR beta chain. The data derive from a study of vaccination and CD4 T cells after COVID-19. This CDR3 comprises 14 residues. The V segment lost 3 bases and the J segment 0 bases; nucleotides outside the gene matches: 0. Looked up from germline, CDR1 is DFQATT and CDR2 is SNEGSKA (reference sequence). TCRdb re-called the PCR reads through MiXCR, storing one row per CDR3 protein. The table shows about 15,000 distinct CDR3 sequences, with 66% occurring only once. The clonotype was recovered from a human donor who had recovered from COVID-19. The specimen comprised CD4+ T cells from blood, sampled after SARS-CoV-2 vaccination. This chain joins TRBV20-1 and TRBJ2-3; 10 bases match TRBD2. The CDR3 DNA is TGCAGTGCTAGGACTAGCGGGAGCACAGATACGCAGTATTTT. Its protein is CSARTSGSTDTQYF.